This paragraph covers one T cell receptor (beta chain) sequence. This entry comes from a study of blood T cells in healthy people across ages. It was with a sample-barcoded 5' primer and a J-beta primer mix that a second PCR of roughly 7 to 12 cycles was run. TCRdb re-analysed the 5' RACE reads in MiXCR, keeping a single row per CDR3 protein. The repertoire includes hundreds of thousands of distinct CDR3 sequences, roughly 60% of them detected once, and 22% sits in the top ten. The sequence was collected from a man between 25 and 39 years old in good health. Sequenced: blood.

CDR3 loop: CASSEMYRGASGANVLTF. CDR3 DNA sequence: TGTGCCAGCAGTGAAATGTATAGGGGGGCCTCTGGGGCCAACGTCCTGACTTTC. This chain links TRBV6-1 with TRBJ2-6; D could derive from TRBD1 or TRBD2 (6 bases each). This CDR3 region has 18 residues. In germline, CDR1 is MNHNS, CDR2 SASEGT. The V end was cut by 2 bases, the J end by 0 bases, with 14 bases between.